Each of the 10 T cell receptor beta chains below was sequenced from the same sample in a study of cytomegalovirus exposure and HLA in healthy donors. Vbeta (60) and Jbeta (13) primers were used in the PCR. TCRdb keeps only in-frame clones here, not all; method: immunoSEQ multiplex PCR. The table includes about 82,000 clones, roughly 70% detected once. The specimen sequenced was PBMCs. The receptors derive from a man aged 25-40 years in good health and CMV-seropositive.

This clone appeared a single time. The chain recombines TRBV15 with TRBJ1-1; 7 nucleotides agree with TRBD1. After removal of 1 base from V and 1 base from J, the junction contained 9 bases not matched to a gene. Germline values: CDR1 LNHNV, CDR2 YYDKDF (reference sequence). The CDR3 spans 17 residues. CDR3: CATSRGGQWRRNTEAFF. The CDR3 coding sequence is TGTGCCACCAGCAGAGGGGGACAGTGGCGAAGGAACACTGAAGCTTTCTTT.

The gene calls are TRBV6-6 and TRBJ2-1, with 11 bases fitting TRBD2. CDR1 and CDR2 from the germline V gene are MNHNY and SVGAGI (reference sequence). Losses at the gene ends were 5 bases for V and 0 bases for J; bases not matched to a gene: 3. CDR3 length: 16 amino acids. The CDR3, as DNA: TGTGCCAGCAGTATCACTAGCGGGAGCTCCTACAATGAGCAGTTCTTC. It specifies CASSITSGSSYNEQFF.

The rearrangement links TRBV10-3 to TRBJ1-3; tentative D call: TRBD1 (5 bases). The CDR3 length is 15 residues. From germline, CDR1 is ENHRY and CDR2 SYGVKD. V gave up 3 bases and J gave up 0 bases, with 9 bases separating them. CDR3 bases: TGTGCCATCAGTGAAGTGGGGCCCTCTGGAAACACCATATATTTT. Residues: CAISEVGPSGNTIYF.

This chain joins TRBV7-6 and TRBJ2-7, with 7 bases aligning to TRBD2. The CDR3 consists of 13 residues. Losses at the gene ends were 1 base for V and 7 bases for J; bases not matched to a gene: 4. The germline V gene has CDR1 SGHVS and CDR2 FNYEAQ. This CDR3 reads CASSLDSGLEQYF. The CDR3 DNA follows: TGTGCCAGCAGCTTAGATAGCGGGCTTGAGCAGTACTTC.

This chain links TRBV15 with TRBJ2-5, with 7 nucleotides matching TRBD2. The CDR3 is made up of 14 amino acids. J was trimmed by 4 bases and V by 1 base; bases with no gene match: 3. Germline V gene data show CDR1 as LNHNV and CDR2 as YYDKDF (reference sequence). CDR3 amino acids: CATSRVAGVETQYF. The CDR3 region has the DNA TGTGCCACCAGCAGAGTGGCGGGAGTAGAGACCCAGTACTTC.

This chain uses TRBV27 with TRBJ2-7; 9 bases align to TRBD2. Losses at the gene ends were 3 bases for V and 3 bases for J; bases not matched to a gene: 0. Germline V gene data show CDR1 as MNHEY and CDR2 as SMNVEV (reference sequence). The length of the CDR3 is 13 residues. As DNA, the CDR3 is TGTGCCAGCAGTTTTAGCGGGAGCTACGAGCAGTACTTC. Protein product: CASSFSGSYEQYF.

A few counts support this clone. The rearrangement links TRBV29-1 to TRBJ1-3; TRBD1 aligns across 7 bases. V gave up 6 bases and J gave up 0 bases; unmatched junction bases: 8. The CDR3 runs 15 residues. CDR1 is SQVTM and CDR2 is ANQGSEA in the germline V gene. The CDR3 reads CSVLTGSNSGNTIYF. The DNA of the CDR3 is TGCAGCGTCTTGACAGGGTCGAACTCTGGAAACACCATATATTTT.

The chain carries TRBV28 and TRBJ1-2; no firm D call. The CDR3 runs to 12 residues. Germline V gene data show CDR1 as MDHEN and CDR2 as SYDVKM. V was cut by 5 bases and J by 5 bases, with 9 bases left in between. The CDR3 sequence is CASSPPQYGYTF. CDR3 nucleotide sequence: TGTGCCAGCAGTCCGCCGCAGTATGGCTACACCTTC.

The CDR3 region is CASSLFSYNEQFF. DNA for the CDR3: TGTGCCAGCAGTTTATTTTCGTACAATGAGCAGTTCTTC. The chain uses TRBV28 and TRBJ2-1, with D hard to call. V lost 1 base, J lost 4 bases, and 5 bases lay in between. The CDR3 runs 13 residues. The germline V gene encodes CDR1 MDHEN and CDR2 SYDVKM.

The rearrangement joins TRBV29-1 to TRBJ1-1; 8 bases align to TRBD1. Germline CDR1 is SQVTM and CDR2 is ANQGSEA. This CDR3 has 13 residues. After removal of 7 bases from V and 1 base from J, the junction contained 5 bases not matched to a gene. CDR3 sequence (DNA): TGCAGCGCCCAGGGGGCTCAGAACACTGAAGCTTTCTTT. Encoded protein: CSAQGAQNTEAFF.